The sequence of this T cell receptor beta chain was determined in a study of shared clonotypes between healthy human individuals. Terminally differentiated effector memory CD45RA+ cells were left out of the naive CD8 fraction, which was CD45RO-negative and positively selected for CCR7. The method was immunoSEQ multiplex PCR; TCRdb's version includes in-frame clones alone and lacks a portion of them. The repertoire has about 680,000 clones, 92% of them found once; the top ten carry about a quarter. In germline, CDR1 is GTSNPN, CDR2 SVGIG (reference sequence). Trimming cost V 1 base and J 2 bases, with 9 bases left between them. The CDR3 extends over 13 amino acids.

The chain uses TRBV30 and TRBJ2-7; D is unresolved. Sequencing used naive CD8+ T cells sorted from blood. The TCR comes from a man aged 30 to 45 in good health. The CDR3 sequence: CAWSGNGAYEQYF. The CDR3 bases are TGTGCCTGGAGTGGTAACGGCGCCTACGAGCAGTACTTC.